Following are 26 T cell receptor beta chains from one sample sequenced in a study of Ad26.COV2.S vaccination and SARS-CoV-2 variants (dated by TCRdb to about 2021). Library preparation employed the immunoSEQ multiplex PCR assay. TCRdb carries this immuneACCESS record with in-frame sequences only. Its versions omit some clonotypes, under half of them owing to an unresolved V gene in the studies checked, with the rest unexplained. Across this sample there are hundreds of thousands of clones, with around 89% seen only once. The biggest ten clones account for 6.4% of the sample. The sample's treatment or condition, from its label and the paper: some 20 received Ad26.COV2.S at low or high dose, single or two shots; 5 received placebo; per-sample allocation not given. For vaccine and placebo recipients, the sequenced repertoires came from samples collected on day 63 after the first injection. Here the sequenced sample was peripheral blood, taken in a trial of Ad26.COV2.S vaccine versus placebo. The receptors originated from a person between 18 and 65 years old who received the Ad26.COV2.S COVID-19 vaccine or a placebo.

V is TRBV30 and J is TRBJ1-2; TRBD1 aligns across 11 bases. V lost 1 base and J lost 8; bases outside the gene matches: 6. Per the germline V gene, CDR1 is GTSNPN and CDR2 is SVGIG (reference sequence). The CDR3 sequence is 14 residues long. CDR3 protein: CAWSAGTGGEGYTF. Written as DNA, the CDR3 is TGTGCCTGGAGTGCCGGGACAGGGGGGGAGGGCTACACCTTC.

V and J are TRBV27 and TRBJ2-6; D not certain. Per the germline V gene, CDR1 is MNHEY and CDR2 is SMNVEV (reference sequence). V was trimmed by 3 bases and J by 1 base, leaving 16 bases between them. The CDR3 is 18 residues long. The CDR3 bases are TGTGCCAGCAGTTTTGAGCCCAACATCTGGTCTGGGGCCAACGTCCTGACTTTC. This codes for CASSFEPNIWSGANVLTF.

This chain links TRBV5-1 with TRBJ2-6, with 12 positions matching TRBD1. This CDR3 has 17 residues. Trimming removed 3 bases from V and 2 bases from J; junction bases left unmatched: 3. Germline lookup yields CDR1 SGHRS and CDR2 YFSETQ. Written as DNA, the CDR3 is TGCGCCAGCAGCTCGGGACAGGGGGCGCCTGGGGCCAACGTCCTGACTTTC. Protein product: CASSSGQGAPGANVLTF.

J is TRBJ1-1 and V is TRBV5-1, with 9 nucleotides matching TRBD1. Losses at the gene ends were 4 bases for V and 12 bases for J; bases not matched to a gene: 16. Germline CDR1 and CDR2: SGHRS and YFSETQ. The CDR3 runs 15 residues. CDR3 in amino acids: CASSPQSSGQGKSFF. In DNA form, the CDR3 reads TGCGCCAGCAGCCCCCAATCTTCAGGACAGGGGAAGTCTTTCTTT.

The chain couples TRBV7-2 to TRBJ1-4; the D gene is possibly TRBD1 (6 bases). Trimming removed 10 bases at V and 6 bases at J, with 21 bases between. The germline gives CDR1 SGHTA, CDR2 FQGNSA. There are 15 residues in the CDR3. The CDR3, as DNA: TGTGCCACGACTCCCGGGGGGCGGTGGGATGAAAAACTGTTTTTT. This sequence encodes CATTPGGRWDEKLFF.

This sequence joins TRBV7-2 and TRBJ1-3, with a tentative D call TRBD1 (6 bases). The germline V gene encodes CDR1 SGHTA and CDR2 FQGNSA. Trimming pared 5 bases from V and 4 bases from J, leaving 15 bases between. The CDR3 runs 15 residues. CDR3 amino acids: CASSPRGGPGNTIYF. CDR3 nucleotide sequence: TGTGCCAGCAGCCCCCGGGGGGGGCCAGGAAACACCATATATTTT.

The chain combines TRBV11-3 with TRBJ1-1; D call uncertain. The CDR3 is 16 residues long. CDR1 and CDR2 (germline): SGHNT, YENEEA. Deletions cut 1 base from V and 2 bases from J, with 14 bases between. DNA of the CDR3: TGTGCCAGCAGCTTAGGAGGACCTCGGTTTAACACTGAAGCTTTCTTT. Amino acids: CASSLGGPRFNTEAFF.

The chain uses TRBV6-6 and TRBJ2-3, with 8 bases identical to TRBD2. The CDR3 contains 16 residues. In germline, CDR1 is MNHNY, CDR2 SVGAGI (reference sequence). The V gene end was trimmed by 0 bases and the J gene end by 7 bases; junction bases not matched to a gene: 9. CDR3: CASSYSSGLGFNTQYF. As DNA, the CDR3 is TGTGCCAGCAGTTACTCCTCGGGACTAGGTTTTAATACGCAGTATTTT.

The rearrangement links TRBV20-1 to TRBJ2-3; the D is unclear. This CDR3 comprises 10 residues. The V and J ends lost 7 bases and 2 bases respectively, with 4 bases between them. Germline V gives CDR1 DFQATT, CDR2 SNEGSKA (reference sequence). CDR3 nucleotides: TGCAGTGACATCACAGATACGCAGTATTTT. Translation gives CSDITDTQYF.

V usage is TRBV5-1 and J usage is TRBJ2-3; 11 bases match TRBD2. The V gene's germline CDR1 is SGHRS and CDR2 YFSETQ. The J segment lost 6 bases and the V segment lost 1 base, leaving 4 bases of the junction unmatched. This CDR3 contains 15 residues. DNA of the CDR3: TGCGCCAGCAGCTTGACTAGCGGGAGAGCTGATACGCAGTATTTT. Its translation is CASSLTSGRADTQYF.

V and J are TRBV9 and TRBJ2-1, with a weak D call TRBD2 (6 bases). In germline, CDR1 is SGDLS, CDR2 YYNGEE. V was shortened by 0 bases and J by 7 bases, with 23 bases between the two germline ends. This CDR3 region has 18 residues. CDR3 in amino acids: CASSVAAGDSRRLNEQFF. The CDR3, as DNA: TGTGCCAGCAGCGTAGCGGCCGGGGACTCCCGGCGGTTGAATGAGCAGTTCTTC.

The J gene is TRBJ2-2, the V gene TRBV30; D gene uncertain. CDR3 length equals 12 residues. Germline CDR1 is GTSNPN and CDR2 is SVGIG (reference sequence). V dropped 1 base and J dropped 8 bases, with 8 bases sitting between them. The chain's CDR3 is CAWSGTLGELFF. Written as DNA, the CDR3 is TGTGCCTGGAGTGGAACGTTGGGGGAGCTGTTTTTT.

This clone was counted between two and nine times. The chain is built from TRBV6-2 or TRBV6-3 and TRBJ2-1; 11 bases match TRBD2. This CDR3 spans 17 amino acids. Germline loops: CDR1 MNHEY, CDR2 SVGEGT. The V and J ends lost 2 bases and 4 bases, in that order; junction bases with no gene match: 7. CDR3 loop: CASSYKVAGGGYNEQFF. The DNA of the CDR3 is TGTGCCAGCAGTTACAAGGTAGCGGGAGGGGGATACAATGAGCAGTTCTTC.

The chain has TRBV18 and TRBJ2-2; unclear D gene. The CDR3 covers 14 residues. Germline V lookup: CDR1 KGHSH, CDR2 LQKENI. Trimming took 0 bases from V and 8 from J, leaving 10 bases between them. The CDR3 sequence is CASSPPGSGGELFF. DNA of the CDR3: TGTGCCAGCTCACCACCGGGAAGTGGAGGGGAGCTGTTTTTT.

Of note for this clone: Other DNA sequences in this sample translate to the same CDR3. The gene calls are TRBV5-4 and TRBJ2-5; D remains ambiguous. The CDR3 is made up of 13 amino acids. The V and J ends lost 4 bases and 1 base respectively, with 8 bases between them. Germline loops: CDR1 SGHNT, CDR2 YYREEE (reference sequence). The CDR3 DNA is TGTGCCAGCAGCCTCGGTGGCCAAGAGACCCAGTACTTC. Protein: CASSLGGQETQYF.

V usage is TRBV15 and J usage is TRBJ1-2; TRBD1 aligns across 10 bases. V was clipped by 1 base and J by 7 bases; unmatched bases: 3. Germline V gives CDR1 LNHNV, CDR2 YYDKDF (reference sequence). The CDR3 has 14 amino acids. CDR3 DNA sequence: TGTGCCACCAGCAGAGGACAGGGGGCATCTGGCTACACCTTC. Protein sequence: CATSRGQGASGYTF.

This chain uses TRBV7-2 with TRBJ2-2, with D unresolved. The germline V gene encodes CDR1 SGHTA and CDR2 FQGNSA. The CDR3 totals 12 residues. Trimming stripped 5 bases from V and 6 bases from J, with 7 bases between. The CDR3 here is CASSPLAGELFF. The CDR3 DNA reads as TGTGCCAGCAGCCCGTTGGCCGGGGAGCTGTTTTTT.

The genes are TRBV5-4 and TRBJ2-2; 9 bases are shared with TRBD2. The CDR3 has 16 residues. V was clipped by 2 bases and J by 2 bases; unmatched bases: 4. Germline V gene lookup returns CDR1 SGHNT and CDR2 YYREEE (reference sequence). The CDR3 nucleotides are TGTGCCAGCAGCTTTCTGACTAGCGGAAACACCGGGGAGCTGTTTTTT. Amino acid sequence: CASSFLTSGNTGELFF. The variable domain in full, with the rest retrieved from reference TRBV5-4 and TRBJ2-2, is ETGVTQSPTHLIKTRGQQVTLRCSSQSGHNTVSWYQQALGQGPQFIFQYYREEENGRGNFPPRFSGLQFPNYSSELNVNALELDDSALYLCASSFLTSGNTGELFFGEGSRLTVL.

This chain connects TRBV25-1 to TRBJ1-4; D gene uncertain. V was clipped by 2 bases and J by 8 bases, with 15 bases between them. Per germline, CDR1 MGHDK and CDR2 SYGVNS. The CDR3 contains 15 residues. The CDR3 reads CASSETGSLYEKLFF. The CDR3 DNA reads as TGTGCCAGCAGTGAAACCGGGTCCTTGTACGAAAAACTGTTTTTT. The full variable domain, with the rest looked up from reference TRBV25-1 and TRBJ1-4, is EADIYQTPRYLVIGTGKKITLECSQTMGHDKMYWYQQDPGMELHLIHYSYGVNSTEKGDLSSESTVSRIRTEHFPLTLESARPSHTSQYLCASSETGSLYEKLFFGSGTQLSVL.

The J gene is TRBJ2-1, the V gene TRBV4-3, with D hard to call. The CDR3 consists of 12 residues. Germline lookup yields CDR1 LGHNA and CDR2 YSLEER. Trimming pared 1 base from V and 9 bases from J, leaving 7 bases between. This CDR3 is CASSQGWSEQFF. In DNA, the CDR3 is TGCGCCAGCAGCCAAGGATGGAGTGAGCAGTTCTTC.

V usage is TRBV12-3 or TRBV12-4 and J usage is TRBJ2-7; D might be TRBD1 (6 bases). This CDR3 has 13 amino acids. V shed 6 bases and J shed 2 bases, with 11 bases lying between them. This chain's CDR3 is CASRLTGTYEQYF. Written as DNA, the CDR3 is TGTGCCAGCAGATTAACAGGGACCTACGAGCAGTACTTC.

V gene TRBV27 combines with J gene TRBJ2-1; 8 positions match TRBD2. The CDR3 sequence is 16 residues long. Germline V CDR1 and CDR2: MNHEY, SMNVEV (reference sequence). With V trimmed by 5 bases and J by 7 bases, 13 bases remained unmatched. As DNA, the CDR3 is TGTGCCAGCAGTCGACCTAGTAGCGGGGCCGAGAATGAGCAGTTCTTC. Translation gives CASSRPSSGAENEQFF.

The V gene is TRBV7-2, the J gene TRBJ1-5; D gene unclear. CDR1 and CDR2 from the germline V gene are SGHTA and FQGNSA. V lost 2 bases, J lost 9 bases, and 8 bases lay in between. The CDR3 runs to 12 residues. As DNA, the CDR3 is TGTGCCAGCAGCTTAACCGAGGGGCCCCAGCATTTT. This gives the protein CASSLTEGPQHF.

The rearrangement uses TRBV3-1 (or the pseudogene TRBV3-2) and TRBJ1-2; 8 positions match TRBD1. The CDR3 length is 15 residues. The V gene end was trimmed by 5 bases and the J gene end by 4 bases; junction bases not matched to a gene: 9. The germline V gene has CDR1 LGHDT and CDR2 YNNKEL (reference sequence). CDR3 bases: TGTGCCAGCAGCTTCCCAGGACAGGGTTTCTATGGCTACACCTTC. Amino acids: CASSFPGQGFYGYTF.

This sequence joins TRBV5-1 and TRBJ2-7; 11 bases are a match to TRBD2. CDR3 length: 17 amino acids. After removal of 0 bases from V and 5 bases from J, the junction contained 10 bases not matched to a gene. Germline V gene data show CDR1 as SGHRS and CDR2 as YFSETQ. CDR3 sequence reads: CASSLGLAGGYQNEQYF. The CDR3 bases are TGCGCCAGCAGCTTGGGCCTAGCGGGAGGATATCAGAACGAGCAGTACTTC. Full variable domain (outside the CDR3, taken from reference TRBV5-1 and TRBJ2-7): KAGVTQTPRYLIKTRGQQVTLSCSPISGHRSVSWYQQTPGQGLQFLFEYFSETQRNKGNFPGRFSGRQFSNSRSEMNVSTLELGDSALYLCASSLGLAGGYQNEQYFGPGTRLTVT.

This clone was seen a single time. The rearrangement joins TRBV30 to TRBJ2-7; 14 bases align to TRBD2. CDR1 and CDR2 from the germline V gene are GTSNPN and SVGIG (reference sequence). The CDR3 length is 15 residues. V gave up 4 bases and J gave up 0 bases; unmatched junction bases: 2. The CDR3 loop reads CAWIGTSGSSYEQYF. Here the CDR3 DNA reads TGTGCCTGGATCGGGACTAGCGGGAGCTCCTACGAGCAGTACTTC.